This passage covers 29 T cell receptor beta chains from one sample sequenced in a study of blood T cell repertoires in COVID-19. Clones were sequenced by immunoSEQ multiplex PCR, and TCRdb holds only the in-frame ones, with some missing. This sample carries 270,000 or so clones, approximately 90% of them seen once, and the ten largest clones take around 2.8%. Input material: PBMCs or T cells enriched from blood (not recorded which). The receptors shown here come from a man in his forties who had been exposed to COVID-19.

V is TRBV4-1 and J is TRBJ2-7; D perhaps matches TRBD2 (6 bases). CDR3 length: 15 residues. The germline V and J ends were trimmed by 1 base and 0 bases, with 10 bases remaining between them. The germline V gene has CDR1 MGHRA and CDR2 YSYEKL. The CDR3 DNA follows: TGCGCCAGCAGCCAAGCATCCGGGAGCTCCTACGAGCAGTACTTC. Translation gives CASSQASGSSYEQYF.

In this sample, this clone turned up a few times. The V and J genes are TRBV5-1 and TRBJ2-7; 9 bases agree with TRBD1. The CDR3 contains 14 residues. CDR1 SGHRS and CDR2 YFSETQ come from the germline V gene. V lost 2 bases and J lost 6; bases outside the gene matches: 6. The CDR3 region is CASSLEGQGGEQYF. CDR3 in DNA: TGCGCCAGCAGCTTAGAGGGACAGGGCGGCGAGCAGTACTTC.

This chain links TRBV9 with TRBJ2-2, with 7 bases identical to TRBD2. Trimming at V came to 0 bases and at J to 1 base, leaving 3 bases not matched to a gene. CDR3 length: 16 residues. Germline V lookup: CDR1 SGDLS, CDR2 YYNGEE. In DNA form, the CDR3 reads TGTGCCAGCAGCGTAGCGGCTAGCGGGAACACCGGGGAGCTGTTTTTT. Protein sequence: CASSVAASGNTGELFF.

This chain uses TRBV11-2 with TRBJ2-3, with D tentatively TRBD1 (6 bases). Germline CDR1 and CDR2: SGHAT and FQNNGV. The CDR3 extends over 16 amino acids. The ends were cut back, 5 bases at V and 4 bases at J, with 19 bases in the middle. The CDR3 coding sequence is TGTGCCAGCAGCCCAAGAGACACAGGGTTGGCAGATACGCAGTATTTT. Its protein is CASSPRDTGLADTQYF.

CDR3 protein: CASSSGTSGRQGTDTQYF. In DNA, the CDR3 is TGTGCCAGCAGCTCCGGGACTAGCGGGAGGCAAGGCACAGATACGCAGTATTTT. This chain connects TRBV13 to TRBJ2-3, with TRBD2 matching over 15 bases. The CDR3 is 18 residues long. CDR1 is PRHDT, CDR2 FYEKMQ, per germline (reference sequence). J gave up 1 base and V 4 bases, and 6 bases lay outside the gene matches.

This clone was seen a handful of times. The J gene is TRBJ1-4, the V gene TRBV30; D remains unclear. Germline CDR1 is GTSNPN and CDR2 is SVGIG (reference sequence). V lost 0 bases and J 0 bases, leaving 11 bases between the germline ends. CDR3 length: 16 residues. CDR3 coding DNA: TGTGCCTGGAGTGTTCAAGGCAGCGCAACTAATGAAAAACTGTTTTTT. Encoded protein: CAWSVQGSATNEKLFF.

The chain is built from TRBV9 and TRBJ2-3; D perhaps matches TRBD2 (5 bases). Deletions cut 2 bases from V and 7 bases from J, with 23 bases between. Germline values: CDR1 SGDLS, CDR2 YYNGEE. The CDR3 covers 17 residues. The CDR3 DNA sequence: TGTGCCAGCAGCGTTCGACCGGGATCTCCCCCGCAGAATACGCAGTATTTT. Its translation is CASSVRPGSPPQNTQYF. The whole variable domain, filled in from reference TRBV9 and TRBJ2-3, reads DSGVTQTPKHLITATGQRVTLRCSPRSGDLSVYWYQQSLDQGLQFLIQYYNGEERAKGNILERFSAQQFPDLHSELNLSSLELGDSALYFCASSVRPGSPPQNTQYFGPGTRLTVL.

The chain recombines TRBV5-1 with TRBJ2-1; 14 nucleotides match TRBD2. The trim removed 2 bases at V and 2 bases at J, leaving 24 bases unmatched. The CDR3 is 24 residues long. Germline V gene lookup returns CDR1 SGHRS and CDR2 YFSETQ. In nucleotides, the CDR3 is TGCGCCAGCAGCTTCAGGGGGGGACAGTTGGGGACTAGCGGGAGTGTCCCCGCCTACAATGAGCAGTTCTTC. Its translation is CASSFRGGQLGTSGSVPAYNEQFF. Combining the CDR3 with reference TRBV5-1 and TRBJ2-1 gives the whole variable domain KAGVTQTPRYLIKTRGQQVTLSCSPISGHRSVSWYQQTPGQGLQFLFEYFSETQRNKGNFPGRFSGRQFSNSRSEMNVSTLELGDSALYLCASSFRGGQLGTSGSVPAYNEQFFGPGTRLTVL.

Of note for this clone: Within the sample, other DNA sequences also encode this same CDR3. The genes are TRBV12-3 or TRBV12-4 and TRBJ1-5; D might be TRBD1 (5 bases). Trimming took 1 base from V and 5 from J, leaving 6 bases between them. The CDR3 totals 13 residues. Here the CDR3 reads CASSLGRDQPQHF. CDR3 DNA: TGTGCCAGCAGTTTAGGCAGGGATCAGCCCCAGCATTTT.

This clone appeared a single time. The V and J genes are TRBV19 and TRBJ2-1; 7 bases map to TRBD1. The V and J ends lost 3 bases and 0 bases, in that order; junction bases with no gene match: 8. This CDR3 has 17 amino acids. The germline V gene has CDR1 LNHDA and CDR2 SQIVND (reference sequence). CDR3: CASSIGAGGSSYNEQFF. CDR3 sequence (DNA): TGTGCCAGTAGTATCGGGGCAGGGGGTAGCTCCTACAATGAGCAGTTCTTC.

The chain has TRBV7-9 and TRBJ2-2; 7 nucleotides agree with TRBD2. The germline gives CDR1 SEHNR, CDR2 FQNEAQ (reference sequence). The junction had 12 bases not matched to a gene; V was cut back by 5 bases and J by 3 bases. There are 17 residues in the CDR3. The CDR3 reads CASSQYGGGLDTGELFF. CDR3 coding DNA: TGTGCCAGCAGCCAGTATGGGGGAGGGTTGGACACCGGGGAGCTGTTTTTT.

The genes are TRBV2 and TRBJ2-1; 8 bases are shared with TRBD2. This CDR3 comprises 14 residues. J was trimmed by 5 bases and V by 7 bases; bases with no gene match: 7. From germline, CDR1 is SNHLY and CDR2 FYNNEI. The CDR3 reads CASTRGGWDNEQFF. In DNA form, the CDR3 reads TGTGCCAGCACCCGGGGGGGGTGGGACAATGAGCAGTTCTTC.

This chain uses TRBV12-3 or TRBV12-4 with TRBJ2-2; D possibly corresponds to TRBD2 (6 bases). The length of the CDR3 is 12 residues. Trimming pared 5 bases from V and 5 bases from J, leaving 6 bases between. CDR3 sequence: CASSGGTGELFF. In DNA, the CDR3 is TGTGCCAGCAGTGGAGGGACCGGGGAGCTGTTTTTT.

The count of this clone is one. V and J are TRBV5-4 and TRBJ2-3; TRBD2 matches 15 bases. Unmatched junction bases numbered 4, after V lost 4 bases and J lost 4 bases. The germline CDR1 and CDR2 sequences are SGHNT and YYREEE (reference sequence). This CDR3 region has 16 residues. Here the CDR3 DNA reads TGTGCCAGCAGCCCCCGGACTAGCGGGAGGGCAGATACGCAGTATTTT. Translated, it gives CASSPRTSGRADTQYF. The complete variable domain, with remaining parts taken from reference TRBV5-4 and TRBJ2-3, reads ETGVTQSPTHLIKTRGQQVTLRCSSQSGHNTVSWYQQALGQGPQFIFQYYREEENGRGNFPPRFSGLQFPNYSSELNVNALELDDSALYLCASSPRTSGRADTQYFGPGTRLTVL.

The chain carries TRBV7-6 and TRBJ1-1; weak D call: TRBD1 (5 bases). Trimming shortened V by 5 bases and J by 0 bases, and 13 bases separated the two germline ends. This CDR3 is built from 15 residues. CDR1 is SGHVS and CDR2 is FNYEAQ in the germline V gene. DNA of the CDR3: TGTGCCAGCAGCCTACCGGGAGGGGTGAACACTGAAGCTTTCTTT. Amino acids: CASSLPGGVNTEAFF.

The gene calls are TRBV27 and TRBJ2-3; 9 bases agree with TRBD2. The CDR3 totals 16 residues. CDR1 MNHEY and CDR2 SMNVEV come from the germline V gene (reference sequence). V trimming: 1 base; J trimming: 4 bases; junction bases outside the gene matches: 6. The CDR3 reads CASSLFGRTSADTQYF. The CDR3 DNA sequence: TGTGCCAGCAGTTTATTCGGTAGGACTAGCGCAGATACGCAGTATTTT.

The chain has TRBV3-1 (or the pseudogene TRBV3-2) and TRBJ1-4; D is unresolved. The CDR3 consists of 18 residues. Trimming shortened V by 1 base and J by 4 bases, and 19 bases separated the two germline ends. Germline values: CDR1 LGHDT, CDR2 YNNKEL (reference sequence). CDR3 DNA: TGTGCCAGCAGCCAAGGCCGGGGTTCTTGGTCGAGTAATGAAAAACTGTTTTTT. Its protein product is CASSQGRGSWSSNEKLFF.

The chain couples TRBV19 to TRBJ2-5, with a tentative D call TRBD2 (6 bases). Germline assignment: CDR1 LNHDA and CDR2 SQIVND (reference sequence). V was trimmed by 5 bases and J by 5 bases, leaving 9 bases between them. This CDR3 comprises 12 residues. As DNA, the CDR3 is TGTGCCAGTAGTGAAACTAGCGAGACCCAGTACTTC. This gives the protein CASSETSETQYF.

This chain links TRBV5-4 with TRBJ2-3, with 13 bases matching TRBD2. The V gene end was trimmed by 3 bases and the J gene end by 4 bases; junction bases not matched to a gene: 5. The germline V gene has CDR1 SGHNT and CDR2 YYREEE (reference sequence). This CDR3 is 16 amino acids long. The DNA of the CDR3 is TGTGCCAGCAGCTCCGGGACTAGCGGGAACGCAGATACGCAGTATTTT. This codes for CASSSGTSGNADTQYF.

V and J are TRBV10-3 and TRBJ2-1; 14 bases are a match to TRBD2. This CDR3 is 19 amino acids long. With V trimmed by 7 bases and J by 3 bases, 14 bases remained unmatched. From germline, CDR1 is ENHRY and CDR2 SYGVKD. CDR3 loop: CAITGLAGEGGVGYNEQFF. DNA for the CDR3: TGTGCCATCACGGGACTAGCGGGAGAAGGAGGAGTAGGCTACAATGAGCAGTTCTTC.

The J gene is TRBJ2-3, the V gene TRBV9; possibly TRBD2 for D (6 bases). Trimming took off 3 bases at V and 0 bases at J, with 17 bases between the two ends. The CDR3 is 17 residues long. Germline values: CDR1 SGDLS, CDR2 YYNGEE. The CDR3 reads CASSELTGDLSTDTQYF. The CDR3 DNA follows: TGTGCCAGCAGCGAATTAACGGGGGACCTAAGCACAGATACGCAGTATTTT.

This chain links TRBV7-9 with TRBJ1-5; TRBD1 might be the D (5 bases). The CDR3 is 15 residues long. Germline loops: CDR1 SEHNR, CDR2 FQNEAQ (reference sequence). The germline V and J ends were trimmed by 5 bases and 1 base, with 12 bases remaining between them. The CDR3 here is CASSETEFSNQPQHF. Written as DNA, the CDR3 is TGTGCCAGCAGCGAGACAGAATTCAGCAATCAGCCCCAGCATTTT. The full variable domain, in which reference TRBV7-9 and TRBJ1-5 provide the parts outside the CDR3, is DTGVSQNPRHKITKRGQNVTFRCDPISEHNRLYWYRQTLGQGPEFLTYFQNEAQLEKSRLLSDRFSAERPKGSFSTLEIQRTEQGDSAMYLCASSETEFSNQPQHFGDGTRLSIL.

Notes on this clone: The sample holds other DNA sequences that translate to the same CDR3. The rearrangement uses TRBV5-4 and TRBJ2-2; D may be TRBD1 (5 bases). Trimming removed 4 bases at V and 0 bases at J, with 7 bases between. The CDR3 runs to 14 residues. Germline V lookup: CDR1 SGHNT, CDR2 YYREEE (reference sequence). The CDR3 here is CASSTGTNTGELFF. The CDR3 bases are TGTGCCAGCAGCACAGGTACGAACACCGGGGAGCTGTTTTTT. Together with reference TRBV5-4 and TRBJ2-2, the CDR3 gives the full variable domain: ETGVTQSPTHLIKTRGQQVTLRCSSQSGHNTVSWYQQALGQGPQFIFQYYREEENGRGNFPPRFSGLQFPNYSSELNVNALELDDSALYLCASSTGTNTGELFFGEGSRLTVL.

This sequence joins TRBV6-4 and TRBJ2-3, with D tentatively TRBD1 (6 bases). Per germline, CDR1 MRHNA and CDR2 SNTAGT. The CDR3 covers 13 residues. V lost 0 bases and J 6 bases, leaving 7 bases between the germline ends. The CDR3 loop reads CASSDSRGDTQYF. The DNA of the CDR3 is TGTGCCAGCAGTGACTCGAGGGGGGATACGCAGTATTTT.

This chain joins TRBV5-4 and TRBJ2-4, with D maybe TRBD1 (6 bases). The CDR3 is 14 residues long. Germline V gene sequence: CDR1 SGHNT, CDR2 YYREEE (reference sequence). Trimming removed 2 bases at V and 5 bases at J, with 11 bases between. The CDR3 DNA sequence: TGTGCCAGCAGCTTTTCAGCAGGGGAAAACATTCAGTACTTC. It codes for CASSFSAGENIQYF.

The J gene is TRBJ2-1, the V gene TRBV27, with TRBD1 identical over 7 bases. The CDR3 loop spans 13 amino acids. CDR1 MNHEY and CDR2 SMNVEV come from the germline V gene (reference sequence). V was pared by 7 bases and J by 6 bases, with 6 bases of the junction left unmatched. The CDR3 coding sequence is TGTGCCAGCACTCCTTGGACAGGCAATGAGCAGTTCTTC. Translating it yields CASTPWTGNEQFF.

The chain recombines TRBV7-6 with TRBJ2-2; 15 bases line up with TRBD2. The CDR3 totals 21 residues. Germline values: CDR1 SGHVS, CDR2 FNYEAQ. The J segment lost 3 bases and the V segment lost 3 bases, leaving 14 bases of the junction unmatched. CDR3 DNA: TGTGCCAGCAGCTTCAACCCCGGACTAGCGGGAGGGGGGGAGGACACCGGGGAGCTGTTTTTT. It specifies CASSFNPGLAGGGEDTGELFF.

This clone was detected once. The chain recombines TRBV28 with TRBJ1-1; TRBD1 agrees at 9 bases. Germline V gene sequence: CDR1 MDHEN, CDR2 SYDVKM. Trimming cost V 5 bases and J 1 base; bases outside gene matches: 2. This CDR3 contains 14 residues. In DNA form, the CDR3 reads TGTGCCAGCAGTAGGACAGGGGCGAACACTGAAGCTTTCTTT. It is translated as CASSRTGANTEAFF.

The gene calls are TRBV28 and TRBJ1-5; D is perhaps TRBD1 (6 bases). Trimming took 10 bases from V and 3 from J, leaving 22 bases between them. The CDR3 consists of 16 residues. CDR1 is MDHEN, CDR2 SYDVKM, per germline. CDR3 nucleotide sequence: TGTGCCACCCGATTACTGACCGACAGGCCCAATCAGCCCCAGCATTTT. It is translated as CATRLLTDRPNQPQHF.